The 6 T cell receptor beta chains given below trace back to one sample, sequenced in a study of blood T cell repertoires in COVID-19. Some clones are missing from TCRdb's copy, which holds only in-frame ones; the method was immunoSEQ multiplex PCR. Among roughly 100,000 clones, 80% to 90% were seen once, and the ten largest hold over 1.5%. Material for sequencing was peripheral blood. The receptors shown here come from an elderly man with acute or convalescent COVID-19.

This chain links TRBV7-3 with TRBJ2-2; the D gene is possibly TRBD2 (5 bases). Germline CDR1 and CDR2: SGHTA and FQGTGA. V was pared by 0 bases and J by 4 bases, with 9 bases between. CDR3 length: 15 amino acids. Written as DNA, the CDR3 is TGTGCCAGCAGCTTAACGAGGGTTAGCACCGGGGAGCTGTTTTTT. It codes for CASSLTRVSTGELFF.

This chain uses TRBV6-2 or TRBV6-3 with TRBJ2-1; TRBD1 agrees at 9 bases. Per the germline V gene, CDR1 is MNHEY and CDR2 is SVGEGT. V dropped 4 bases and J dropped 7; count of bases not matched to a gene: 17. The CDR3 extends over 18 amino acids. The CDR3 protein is CASSSLETGQGRSNEQFF. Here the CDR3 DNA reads TGTGCCAGCAGTTCCCTAGAAACGGGACAGGGTAGGAGTAATGAGCAGTTCTTC.

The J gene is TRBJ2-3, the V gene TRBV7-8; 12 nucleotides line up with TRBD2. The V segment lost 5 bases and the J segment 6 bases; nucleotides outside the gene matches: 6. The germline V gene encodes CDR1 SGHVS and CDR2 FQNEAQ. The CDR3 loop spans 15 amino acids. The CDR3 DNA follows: TGTGCCAGCAGCCCGACTAGCGGGAGACCCGATACGCAGTATTTT. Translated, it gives CASSPTSGRPDTQYF. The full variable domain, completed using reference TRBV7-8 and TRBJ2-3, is GAGVSQSPRYKVAKRGQDVALRCDPISGHVSLFWYQQALGQGPEFLTYFQNEAQLDKSGLPSDRFFAERPEGSVSTLKIQRTQQEDSAVYLCASSPTSGRPDTQYFGPGTRLTVL.

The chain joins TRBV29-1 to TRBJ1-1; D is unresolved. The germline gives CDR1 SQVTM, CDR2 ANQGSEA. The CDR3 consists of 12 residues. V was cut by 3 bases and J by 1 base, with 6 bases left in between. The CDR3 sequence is CSVDRANTEAFF. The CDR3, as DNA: TGCAGCGTTGATCGCGCGAACACTGAAGCTTTCTTT.

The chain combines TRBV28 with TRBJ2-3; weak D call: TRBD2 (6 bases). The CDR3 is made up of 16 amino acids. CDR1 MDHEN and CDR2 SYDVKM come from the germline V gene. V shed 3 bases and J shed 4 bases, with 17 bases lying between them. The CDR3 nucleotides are TGTGCCAGCAGTTTCCGCACGGAGGGGAGCCCAGATACGCAGTATTTT. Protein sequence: CASSFRTEGSPDTQYF. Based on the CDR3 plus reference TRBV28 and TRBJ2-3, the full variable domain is DVKVTQSSRYLVKRTGEKVFLECVQDMDHENMFWYRQDPGLGLRLIYFSYDVKMKEKGDIPEGYSVSREKKERFSLILESASTNQTSMYLCASSFRTEGSPDTQYFGPGTRLTVL.

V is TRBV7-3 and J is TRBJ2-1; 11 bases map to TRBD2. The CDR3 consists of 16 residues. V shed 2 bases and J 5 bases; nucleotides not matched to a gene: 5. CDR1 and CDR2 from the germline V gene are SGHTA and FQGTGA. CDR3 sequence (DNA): TGTGCCAGCAGCTTATTCCTAGCGGGAGGAGACAATGAGCAGTTCTTC. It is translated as CASSLFLAGGDNEQFF.